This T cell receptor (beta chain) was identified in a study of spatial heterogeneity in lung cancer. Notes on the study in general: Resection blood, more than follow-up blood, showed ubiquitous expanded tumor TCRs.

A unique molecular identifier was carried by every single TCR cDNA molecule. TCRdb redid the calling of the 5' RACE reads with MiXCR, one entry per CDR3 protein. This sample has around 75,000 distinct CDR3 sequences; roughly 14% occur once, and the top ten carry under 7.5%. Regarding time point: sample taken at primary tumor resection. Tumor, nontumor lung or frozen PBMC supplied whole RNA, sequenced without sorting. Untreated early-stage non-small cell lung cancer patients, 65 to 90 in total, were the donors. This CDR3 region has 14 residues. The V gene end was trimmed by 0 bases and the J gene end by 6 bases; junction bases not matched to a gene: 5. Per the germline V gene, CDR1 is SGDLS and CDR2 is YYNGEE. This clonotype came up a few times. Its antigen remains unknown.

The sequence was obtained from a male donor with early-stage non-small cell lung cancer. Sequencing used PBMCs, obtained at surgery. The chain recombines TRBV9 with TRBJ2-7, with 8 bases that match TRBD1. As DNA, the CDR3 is TGTGCCAGCAGCGTAGGGTCGACAGGGGCCGAGCAGTACTTC. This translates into CASSVGSTGAEQYF.